Below, 14 T cell receptor beta chains from the same sample are listed, as sequenced in a study of blood T cell repertoires in COVID-19. The assay was immunoSEQ multiplex PCR, and TCRdb's table has in-frame clones only and misses some. The top ten hold 2.5% to 3.5% of the sample, which has approximately 200,000 clones, about four fifths seen once. What was sequenced was PBMCs or T cells enriched from blood (not recorded which). These TCRs come from a young woman who had recovered from COVID-19.

This clone was picked up one time. The J gene is TRBJ1-5, the V gene TRBV18; 7 bases are shared with TRBD1. V shed 6 bases and J 5 bases; nucleotides not matched to a gene: 7. The germline gives CDR1 KGHSH, CDR2 LQKENI. CDR3 length equals 14 residues. This chain's CDR3 is CASSQTGSDQPQHF. The CDR3 nucleotides are TGTGCCAGCTCCCAGACAGGGAGCGATCAGCCCCAGCATTTT.

This clone was counted a few times. The chain links TRBV29-1 to TRBJ1-5; no definite D call. Germline V lookup: CDR1 SQVTM, CDR2 ANQGSEA. The CDR3 has 14 residues. V was trimmed by 3 bases and J by 2 bases, leaving 11 bases between them. Here the CDR3 reads CSVDSGTGNQPQHF. The CDR3 DNA reads as TGCAGCGTTGATAGCGGCACCGGCAATCAGCCCCAGCATTTT. The entire variable domain, with the rest obtained from reference TRBV29-1 and TRBJ1-5, is as follows: SAVISQKPSRDICQRGTSLTIQCQVDSQVTMMFWYRQQPGQSLTLIATANQGSEATYESGFVIDKFPISRPNLTFSTLTVSNMSPEDSSIYLCSVDSGTGNQPQHFGDGTRLSIL.

The chain employs TRBV10-2 and TRBJ2-1; 9 bases map to TRBD2. The trim removed 9 bases at V and 7 bases at J, leaving 10 bases unmatched. The germline CDR1 and CDR2 sequences are WSHSY and SAAADI. The CDR3 has 14 amino acids. DNA of the CDR3: TGCGCCAGTCGATTGGGCGGGGGGGCGAATGAGCAGTTCTTC. Its protein is CASRLGGGANEQFF.

The chain recombines TRBV30 with TRBJ2-4, with a tentative D call TRBD2 (5 bases). The V gene lost 7 bases and the J gene lost 10 bases, with 23 bases spanning the gap. Germline-derived CDR1 and CDR2 are GTSNPN and SVGIG (reference sequence). CDR3 length: 14 residues. The CDR3 protein is CAYRPAPGSRIQYF. The CDR3, as DNA: TGTGCCTACCGACCTGCGCCGGGGAGTAGGATTCAGTACTTC.

The chain links TRBV5-4 to TRBJ2-7; 11 bases line up with TRBD2. J was trimmed by 6 bases and V by 4 bases; bases with no gene match: 6. Germline CDR1 is SGHNT and CDR2 is YYREEE (reference sequence). There are 14 residues in the CDR3. CDR3 sequence: CASSRSLAGGEQYF. The DNA of the CDR3 is TGTGCCAGCAGCCGTAGCCTAGCGGGAGGCGAGCAGTACTTC.

The chain carries TRBV5-6 and TRBJ1-2, with 7 positions matching TRBD1. The germline gives CDR1 SGHDT, CDR2 YYEEEE. CDR3 length: 16 amino acids. Germline trimming cut 2 bases from V and 1 base from J; bases unmatched to any gene: 8. The CDR3 sequence: CASSFPTGPRNYGYTF. DNA of the CDR3: TGTGCCAGCAGCTTCCCGACAGGGCCTCGTAACTATGGCTACACCTTC.

DNA of the CDR3: TGTGCCAGTAGGAGGGACAGGGGAAATTCACCCCTCCACTTT. Translation gives CASRRDRGNSPLHF. The V and J genes are TRBV19 and TRBJ1-6; 10 bases map to TRBD1. J gave up 7 bases and V 6 bases, and 3 bases lay outside the gene matches. There are 14 residues in the CDR3. Germline V gives CDR1 LNHDA, CDR2 SQIVND (reference sequence).

The J gene is TRBJ1-4, the V gene TRBV9; 7 positions agree with TRBD1. The CDR3 has 15 residues. Germline assignment: CDR1 SGDLS and CDR2 YYNGEE. Losses at the gene ends were 3 bases for V and 5 bases for J; bases not matched to a gene: 7. CDR3 sequence: CASSASGQMNEKLFF. Written as DNA, the CDR3 is TGTGCCAGCAGCGCCTCGGGACAGATGAATGAAAAACTGTTTTTT.

The chain carries TRBV5-1 and TRBJ1-1; D is ambiguous. V was pared by 2 bases and J by 3 bases, with 11 bases between. The CDR3 spans 14 residues. Germline V CDR1 and CDR2: SGHRS, YFSETQ. CDR3 sequence reads: CASSFGTDYTEAFF. In nucleotides, the CDR3 is TGCGCCAGCAGCTTTGGAACGGACTACACTGAAGCTTTCTTT.

The chain employs TRBV28 and TRBJ2-5; D might be TRBD1 (7 bases). With 5 bases removed from V and 4 bases from J, the gap between germline ends came to 20 bases. This CDR3 has 16 amino acids. Germline CDR1 and CDR2: MDHEN and SYDVKM. CDR3 nucleotide sequence: TGTGCCAGCAGTGGCAGAGGGGGCAGGAGGGCAGAGACCCAGTACTTC. This codes for CASSGRGGRRAETQYF.

The chain recombines TRBV4-1 with TRBJ2-5; perhaps TRBD2 as D (6 bases). V gave up 4 bases and J gave up 5 bases, with 11 bases separating them. The V gene's germline CDR1 is MGHRA and CDR2 YSYEKL. The CDR3 runs 13 residues. CDR3 residues: CASSPGVQETQYF. The CDR3 coding sequence is TGCGCCAGCAGCCCGGGGGTACAGGAGACCCAGTACTTC.

The chain combines TRBV9 with TRBJ1-1, with 12 bases matching TRBD1. Looked up from germline, CDR1 is SGDLS and CDR2 is YYNGEE. V shed 4 bases and J 0 bases; nucleotides not matched to a gene: 7. The CDR3 loop spans 17 amino acids. CDR3 amino acids: CASSSRDRGLMNTEAFF. CDR3 nucleotides: TGTGCCAGCAGCTCTCGGGACAGGGGGCTCATGAACACTGAAGCTTTCTTT.

This CDR3 is CAIRDSGGRGGNTDTQYF. The CDR3 bases are TGTGCCATCAGGGATAGCGGCGGGAGAGGGGGGAACACAGATACGCAGTATTTT. The chain joins TRBV10-3 to TRBJ2-3; D is perhaps TRBD2 (7 bases). Germline values: CDR1 ENHRY, CDR2 SYGVKD. V dropped 6 bases and J dropped 2 bases, with 24 bases sitting between them. The CDR3 length is 18 residues.

This chain connects TRBV5-1 to TRBJ1-1; D gene ambiguous. Trimming left V 1 base short and J 1 base short, with 11 bases between. Germline assignment: CDR1 SGHRS and CDR2 YFSETQ. This CDR3 is 15 amino acids long. The CDR3 nucleotides are TGCGCCAGCAGCTTGCTGTCTGAGAAGAACACTGAAGCTTTCTTT. Translating gives CASSLLSEKNTEAFF.